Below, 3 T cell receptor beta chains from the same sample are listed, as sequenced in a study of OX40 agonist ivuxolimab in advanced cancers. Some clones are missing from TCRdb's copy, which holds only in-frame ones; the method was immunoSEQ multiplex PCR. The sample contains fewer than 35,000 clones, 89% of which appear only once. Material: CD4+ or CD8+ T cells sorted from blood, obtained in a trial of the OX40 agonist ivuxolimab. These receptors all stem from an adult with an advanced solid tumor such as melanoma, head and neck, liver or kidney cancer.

The CDR3 nucleotides are TGCGCCAGCAGCAGGGAGGGTAACTATGGCTACACCTTC. Translated, it gives CASSREGNYGYTF. J is TRBJ1-2 and V is TRBV4-1; D call uncertain. The V and J ends lost 5 bases and 1 base respectively, with 8 bases between them. The CDR3 has 13 residues. Germline CDR1 is MGHRA and CDR2 is YSYEKL.

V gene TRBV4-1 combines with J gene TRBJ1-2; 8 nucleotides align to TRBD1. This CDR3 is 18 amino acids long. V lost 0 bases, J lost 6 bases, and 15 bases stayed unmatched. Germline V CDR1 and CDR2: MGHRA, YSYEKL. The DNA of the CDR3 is TGCGCCAGCAGCCAAGATAAGGACAGGGTGTCAACTATGGATGGCTACACCTTC. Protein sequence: CASSQDKDRVSTMDGYTF.

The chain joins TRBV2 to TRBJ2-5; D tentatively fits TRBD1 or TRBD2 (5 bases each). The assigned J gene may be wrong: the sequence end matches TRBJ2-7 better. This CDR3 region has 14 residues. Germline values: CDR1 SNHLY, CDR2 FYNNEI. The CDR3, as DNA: TGTGCCAGCAGATCTTATACGGGGCCCTACGAGCAGTACTTC. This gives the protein CASRSYTGPYEQYF.